This is a list of T cell receptor beta chains from one sample in a study of blood T cell repertoires in COVID-19. Clones were read by immunoSEQ multiplex PCR, and TCRdb kept only the in-frame ones, dropping some. The sample records 330,000 or so clones, more than 85% being singletons. Material for sequencing was PBMCs or T cells enriched from blood (not recorded which). All receptors derive from a woman aged 25 to 39 who had recovered from COVID-19. Each CDR3 is given with its conserved first and last residue. D genes are given only for firm matches. The size field is filled for only some rows; it gives once, few, many or a size class.

v_call: TRBV5-1; d_call: TRBD1; clone_size: NA; j_call: TRBJ1-5; cdr3_nt: TGCGCCAGCAGCTTGGTGACAGGGAGCAATCAGCCCCAGCATTTT; cdr3_aa: CASSLVTGSNQPQHF
v_call: TRBV7-3; d_call: NA; clone_size: NA; j_call: TRBJ2-1; cdr3_nt: TGTGCCAGCAAAGAGGGGGAGTCCTACAATGAGCAGTTCTTC; cdr3_aa: CASKEGESYNEQFF
v_call: TRBV10-3; d_call: NA; clone_size: NA; j_call: TRBJ2-7; cdr3_nt: TGTGCCATCAGTGGAACGGGGGAGCAGTACTTC; cdr3_aa: CAISGTGEQYF
v_call: TRBV6-6; d_call: NA; clone_size: NA; j_call: TRBJ2-1; cdr3_nt: TGTGCCAGCAGTTACTCGAATAGCGACAATGAGCAGTTCTTC; cdr3_aa: CASSYSNSDNEQFF
v_call: TRBV30; d_call: TRBD1; clone_size: NA; j_call: TRBJ1-2; cdr3_nt: TGTGCCTGGAGGCAACAGGGGGGATATGGCTACACCTTC; cdr3_aa: CAWRQQGGYGYTF
v_call: TRBV28; d_call: NA; clone_size: few; j_call: TRBJ1-2; cdr3_nt: TGTGCCAGCAGTTTCTCAGGGAACTATGGCTACACCTTC; cdr3_aa: CASSFSGNYGYTF
v_call: TRBV29-1; d_call: TRBD1; clone_size: NA; j_call: TRBJ1-2; cdr3_nt: TGCAGCGCCCGGGACAGGGGGCAAGATGGCTACACCTTC; cdr3_aa: CSARDRGQDGYTF
v_call: TRBV5-1; d_call: TRBD2; clone_size: NA; j_call: TRBJ2-7; cdr3_nt: TGCGCCAGCAGCTTATCACTAGCGGGTAACTACGAGCAGTACTTC; cdr3_aa: CASSLSLAGNYEQYF
v_call: TRBV5-1; d_call: TRBD1; clone_size: NA; j_call: TRBJ1-2; cdr3_nt: TGCGCCAGCAGCCAAACCGGGACAGATGGCTACACCTTC; cdr3_aa: CASSQTGTDGYTF
v_call: TRBV28; d_call: NA; clone_size: NA; j_call: TRBJ2-2; cdr3_nt: TGTGCCAGCAGTTATTTCAGGGGGAACACCGGGGAGCTGTTTTTT; cdr3_aa: CASSYFRGNTGELFF
v_call: TRBV5-1; d_call: NA; clone_size: few; j_call: TRBJ1-6; cdr3_nt: TGCGCCAGCAGCTTAGGACGTGGGGGGAATAGGGTCGGTTCACCCCTCCACTTT; cdr3_aa: CASSLGRGGNRVGSPLHF
v_call: TRBV29-1; d_call: TRBD2; clone_size: once; j_call: TRBJ2-1; cdr3_nt: TGCAGCGCACCGACTAGCGGAGGTGGCTACAATGAGCAGTTCTTC; cdr3_aa: CSAPTSGGGYNEQFF
v_call: TRBV4-2; d_call: NA; clone_size: NA; j_call: TRBJ2-7; cdr3_nt: TGTGCCAGCAGCCAAGAGGACAGAACCTACGAGCAGTACTTC; cdr3_aa: CASSQEDRTYEQYF
v_call: TRBV7-2; d_call: NA; clone_size: NA; j_call: TRBJ1-6; cdr3_nt: TGTGCCAGCCAGGCAGAGTATAATTCACCCCTCCACTTT; cdr3_aa: CASQAEYNSPLHF
v_call: TRBV7-2; d_call: NA; clone_size: NA; j_call: TRBJ2-7; cdr3_nt: TGTGCCAGCAGCTTAGATCGACTGAGCGAAGAGCAGTACTTC; cdr3_aa: CASSLDRLSEEQYF
v_call: TRBV19; d_call: NA; clone_size: NA; j_call: TRBJ2-7; cdr3_nt: TGTGCCAGTAGTAAAGACCGGGACACCACCTACGAGCAGTACTTC; cdr3_aa: CASSKDRDTTYEQYF
v_call: TRBV11-1; d_call: TRBD1; clone_size: NA; j_call: TRBJ2-1; cdr3_nt: TGTGCCAGCAGGATCTCCGGGACAGCAAACAATGAGCAGTTCTTC; cdr3_aa: CASRISGTANNEQFF
v_call: TRBV5-1; d_call: TRBD1; clone_size: NA; j_call: TRBJ1-4; cdr3_nt: TGCGCCAGCAGCGCACTCGGACAGGGGAATGAAAAACTGTTTTTT; cdr3_aa: CASSALGQGNEKLFF
v_call: TRBV5-1; d_call: NA; clone_size: NA; j_call: TRBJ2-3; cdr3_nt: TGCGCCAGCAGCTTGGCGGGGACGCAGTATTTT; cdr3_aa: CASSLAGTQYF
v_call: TRBV9; d_call: TRBD1; clone_size: NA; j_call: TRBJ2-1; cdr3_nt: TGTGCCAGCAGCCACCGACAGGGTCGGGACTCCTACAATGAGCAGTTCTTC; cdr3_aa: CASSHRQGRDSYNEQFF
v_call: TRBV12-3/TRBV12-4; d_call: NA; clone_size: NA; j_call: TRBJ1-2; cdr3_nt: TGTGCCAGCACTACTGACAGTCCAAGTGGCTACACCTTC; cdr3_aa: CASTTDSPSGYTF
v_call: TRBV5-1; d_call: TRBD1; clone_size: NA; j_call: TRBJ1-1; cdr3_nt: TGCGCCAGCAGCCCACAGGGGGCGCGGACTGAAGCTTTCTTT; cdr3_aa: CASSPQGARTEAFF